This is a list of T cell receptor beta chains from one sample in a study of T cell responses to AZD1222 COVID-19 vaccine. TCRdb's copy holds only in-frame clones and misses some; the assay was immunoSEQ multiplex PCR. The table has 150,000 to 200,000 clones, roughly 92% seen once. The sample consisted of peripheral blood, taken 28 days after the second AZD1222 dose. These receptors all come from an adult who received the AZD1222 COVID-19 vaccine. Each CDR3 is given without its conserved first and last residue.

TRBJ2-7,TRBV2,ASRRQGAAPGEQY
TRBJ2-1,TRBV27,ASSPSGQGAYNEQF
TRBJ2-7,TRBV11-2,ASSLVGNSYEQY
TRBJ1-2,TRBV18,ASSPDRTVTYGYT
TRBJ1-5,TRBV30,AWSRSRDQPQH
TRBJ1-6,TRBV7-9,ASSSLWQGSYNSPLH
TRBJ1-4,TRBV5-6,ASSLGQTGEKLF
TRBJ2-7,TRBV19,ASSRDSTGAYEQY
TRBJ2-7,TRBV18,ASSPAGAHEQY
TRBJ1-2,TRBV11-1,ASSLELGYGYT
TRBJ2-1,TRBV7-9,ASSSLGPYNEQF
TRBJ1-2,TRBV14,ASSQEDRGRTNYGYT
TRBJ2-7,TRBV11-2,ASSLEGDGVYEQY
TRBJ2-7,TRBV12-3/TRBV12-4,ASRGWRGGEQY
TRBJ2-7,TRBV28,ASSLGSSSYEQY
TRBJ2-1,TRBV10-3,AIMTSGGSYNEQF
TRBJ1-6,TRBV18,ASSPRPGQGFYNSPLH
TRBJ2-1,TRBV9,ASSEGQGYNEQF
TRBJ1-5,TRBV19,ASSVLGSGNQPQH
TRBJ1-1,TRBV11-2,ASSLAFPNTEAF
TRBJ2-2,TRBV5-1,ASSSGTATGELF
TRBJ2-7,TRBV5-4,ASSLAGTGGKEEY
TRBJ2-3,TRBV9,ASSLGQADTQY
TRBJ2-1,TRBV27,ASSFQGRDEQF
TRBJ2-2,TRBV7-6,ASSLGQGANTGELF
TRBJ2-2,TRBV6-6,ASRLGGTGNTGELF
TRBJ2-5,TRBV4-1,ASSHRAGPVGETQY
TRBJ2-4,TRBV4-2,ASSQVGEGFNIQY
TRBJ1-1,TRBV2,ASSLRHANTEAF
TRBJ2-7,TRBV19,ASSLTGVMDEQY
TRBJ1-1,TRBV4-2,ASSLGQGETEAF
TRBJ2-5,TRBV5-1,ASKEGGTQETQY
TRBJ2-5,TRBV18,ASSPGPQETQY
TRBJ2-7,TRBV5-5,ASSLARRESYEQY
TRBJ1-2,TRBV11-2,ASSFSAGGLGGYT
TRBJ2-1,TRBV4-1,ASSSGTGTSLRTTVYNEQF
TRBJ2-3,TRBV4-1,ASSRQTGERDTQY
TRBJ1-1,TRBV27,ASSFSDRGRRNTEAF
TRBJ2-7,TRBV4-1,ASSQEGPGHLLSRLSYEQY
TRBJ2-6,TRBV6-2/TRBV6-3,ASSYSDRAGANVLT
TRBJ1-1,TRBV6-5,ASSYEAGNTEAF
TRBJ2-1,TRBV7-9,ASSPEGAYSYNEQF
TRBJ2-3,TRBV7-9,ASSRTNRGGTENTQY
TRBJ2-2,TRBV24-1,ATSDPGTGNTGELF
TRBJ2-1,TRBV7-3,ASSPDSGPGSYNEQF
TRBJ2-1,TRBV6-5,ASFPGPQRYNEQF
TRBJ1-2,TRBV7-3,ASSLTSVGTQGGYT
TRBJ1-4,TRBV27,ASSPRAGQTNEKLF
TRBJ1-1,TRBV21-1,ASSKASDRGHTEAF
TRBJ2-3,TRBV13,ASSMTGVGTDTQY
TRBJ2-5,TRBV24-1,ATSDLRQAGQETQY
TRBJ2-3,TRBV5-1,ASRQQGATDTQY
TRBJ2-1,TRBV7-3,ASSLQNAAYNEQF
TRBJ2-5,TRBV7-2,ASSLEGASLQTQY